Shown below are 9 T cell receptor beta chains from a single sample sequenced in a study of cytotoxic CD8 clonotypes in ibrutinib-treated CLL. The assay was immunoSEQ multiplex PCR, and TCRdb's table has in-frame clones only and misses some. The sample has roughly 330,000 clones; 67% are singletons. This material consisted of PBMCs, taken after 36 months of ibrutinib treatment. The receptors here all came from a human donor with chronic lymphocytic leukemia.

V usage is TRBV2 and J usage is TRBJ2-7; D not resolved. Germline lookup yields CDR1 SNHLY and CDR2 FYNNEI. This CDR3 region has 10 residues. Trimming shortened V by 4 bases and J by 2 bases, and 0 bases separated the two germline ends. Here the CDR3 DNA reads TGTGCCAGCAGTGCCTACGAGCAGTACTTC. Translation: CASSAYEQYF.

This clone was recorded only once. This chain uses TRBV4-2 with TRBJ2-7; no firm D call. CDR1 and CDR2 (germline): LGHNA, YNFKEQ. This CDR3 spans 16 amino acids. Trimming shortened V by 4 bases and J by 0 bases, and 16 bases separated the two germline ends. CDR3 in amino acids: CASSPGPASHSYEQYF. DNA for the CDR3: TGTGCCAGCAGCCCTGGCCCGGCCAGCCACTCCTACGAGCAGTACTTC.

The chain has TRBV5-1 and TRBJ2-7, with a tentative D call TRBD1 (6 bases). CDR1 and CDR2 (germline): SGHRS, YFSETQ. The CDR3 is 16 amino acids. V lost 1 base and J 0 bases, leaving 14 bases between the germline ends. The CDR3 nucleotides read TGCGCCAGCAGCTTGAGTCTCGCGGACAGCTCCTACGAGCAGTACTTC. It encodes CASSLSLADSSYEQYF.

The V gene is TRBV2, the J gene TRBJ2-7, with a tentative D call TRBD2 (6 bases). The V end lost 6 bases, the J end lost 4 bases, and 10 bases lay between the germline ends. CDR1 is SNHLY, CDR2 FYNNEI, per germline. There are 12 residues in the CDR3. The CDR3 sequence: CASRREGYEQYF. CDR3 in DNA: TGTGCCAGCAGGCGGGAAGGGTACGAGCAGTACTTC.

The chain combines TRBV5-1 with TRBJ2-7, with 7 bases lining up with TRBD2. V lost 2 bases to trimming and J lost 2 bases; unmatched junction nucleotides: 4. Germline assignment: CDR1 SGHRS and CDR2 YFSETQ. This CDR3 has 14 amino acids. The CDR3 DNA reads as TGCGCCAGCAGCTTCAGCGGGGACCCCTACGAGCAGTACTTC. Protein sequence: CASSFSGDPYEQYF.

The rearrangement joins TRBV13 to TRBJ2-7; D possibly corresponds to TRBD2 (5 bases). This CDR3 has 16 residues. Germline values: CDR1 PRHDT, CDR2 FYEKMQ (reference sequence). Trimming removed 5 bases from V and 0 bases from J, with 17 bases in between. The CDR3 region is CASSQTGLGSSYEQYF. For the CDR3, the DNA is TGTGCCAGCAGCCAGACTGGACTGGGGAGCTCCTACGAGCAGTACTTC. The full variable domain, its missing parts supplied by reference TRBV13 and TRBJ2-7, is AAGVIQSPRHLIKEKRETATLKCYPIPRHDTVYWYQQGPGQDPQFLISFYEKMQSDKGSIPDRFSAQQFSDYHSELNMSSLELGDSALYFCASSQTGLGSSYEQYFGPGTRLTVT.

The chain joins TRBV5-6 to TRBJ2-7, with D possibly TRBD2 on 5 matching bases. Trimming took 1 base from V and 4 from J, leaving 15 bases between them. Germline V gives CDR1 SGHDT, CDR2 YYEEEE. The CDR3 totals 15 residues. CDR3 loop: CASSLLGSSGYEQYF. CDR3 nucleotides: TGTGCCAGCAGCTTGTTGGGCAGCTCGGGGTACGAGCAGTACTTC.

The CDR3 bases are TGTGCCAGCAGCCACAACGAATTTTCACCCCTCCACTTT. Translation gives CASSHNEFSPLHF. The chain links TRBV14 to TRBJ1-6; D is uncertain. Trimming removed 3 bases from V and 9 bases from J, with 9 bases in between. Germline values: CDR1 SGHDN, CDR2 FVKESK. This CDR3 has 13 amino acids.

A remark on this clone: Different DNA sequences within this sample yield the same CDR3. V and J are TRBV29-1 and TRBJ2-1; the match to TRBD2 covers 9 bases. The CDR3 loop spans 13 amino acids. Germline CDR1 is SQVTM and CDR2 is ANQGSEA. Trimming removed 7 bases from V and 8 bases from J; junction bases left unmatched: 9. The CDR3 loop is CSAPAGGPDEQFF. The CDR3 region has the DNA TGCAGCGCCCCAGCGGGGGGCCCGGATGAGCAGTTCTTC.